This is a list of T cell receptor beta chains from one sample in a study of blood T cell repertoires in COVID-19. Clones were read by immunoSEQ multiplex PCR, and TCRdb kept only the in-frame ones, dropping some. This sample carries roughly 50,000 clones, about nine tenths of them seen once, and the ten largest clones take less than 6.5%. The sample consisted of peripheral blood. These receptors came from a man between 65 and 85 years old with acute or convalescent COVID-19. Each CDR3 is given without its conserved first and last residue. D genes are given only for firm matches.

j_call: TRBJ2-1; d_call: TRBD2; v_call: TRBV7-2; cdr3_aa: ASSLSGGSYNEQF
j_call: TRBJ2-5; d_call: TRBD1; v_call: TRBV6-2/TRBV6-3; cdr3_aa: ASSDRQGRDETQY
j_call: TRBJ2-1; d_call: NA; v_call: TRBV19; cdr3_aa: ASSFGGPSSYNEQF
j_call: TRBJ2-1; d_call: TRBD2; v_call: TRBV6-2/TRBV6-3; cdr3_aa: ASSYSGGDYNEQF
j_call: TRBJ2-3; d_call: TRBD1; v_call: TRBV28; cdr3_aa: ASSSRTGAYTDTQY
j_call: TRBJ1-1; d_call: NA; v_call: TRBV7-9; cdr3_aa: ASSWGQMNTEAF
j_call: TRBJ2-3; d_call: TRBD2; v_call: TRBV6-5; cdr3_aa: ASSLAGAKGDTQY
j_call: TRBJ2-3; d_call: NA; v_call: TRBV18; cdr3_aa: ASSTGGTDTQY
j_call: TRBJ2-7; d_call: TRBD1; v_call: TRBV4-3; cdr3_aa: ASSRGQGGVSYEQY
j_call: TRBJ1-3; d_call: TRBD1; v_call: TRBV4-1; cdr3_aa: ASSQGDRGYGGNTIY
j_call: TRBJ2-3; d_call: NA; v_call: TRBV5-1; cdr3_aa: ASSLGGSTDTQY
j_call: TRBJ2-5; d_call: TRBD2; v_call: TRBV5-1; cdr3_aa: ASSSGGAEETQY
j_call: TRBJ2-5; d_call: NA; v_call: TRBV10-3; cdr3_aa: AISGGETQY
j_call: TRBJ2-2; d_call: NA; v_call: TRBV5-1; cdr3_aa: ASSLGPPGTGELF
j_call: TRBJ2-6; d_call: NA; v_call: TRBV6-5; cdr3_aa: ASSPQGSGANVLT
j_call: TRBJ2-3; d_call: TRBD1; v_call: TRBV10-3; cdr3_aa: AISETGQSTDTQY
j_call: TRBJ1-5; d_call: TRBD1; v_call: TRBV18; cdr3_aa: ASSLTTGSYQPQH
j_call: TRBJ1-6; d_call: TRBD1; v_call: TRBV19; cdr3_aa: ASTETGGLTYSPLH
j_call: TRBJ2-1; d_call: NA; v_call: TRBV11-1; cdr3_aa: ASSSGVGNEQF
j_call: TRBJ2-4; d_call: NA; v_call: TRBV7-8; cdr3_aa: ASSLEQAKNIQY
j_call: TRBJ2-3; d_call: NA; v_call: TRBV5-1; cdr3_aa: ASSLDGGTATDTQY
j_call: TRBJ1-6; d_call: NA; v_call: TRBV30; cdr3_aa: AFDSINSPLH
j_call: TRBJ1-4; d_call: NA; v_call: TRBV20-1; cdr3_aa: SASPRTTNEKLF
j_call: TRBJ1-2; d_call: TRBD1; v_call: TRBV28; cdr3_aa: ASSGTGVSLGYT
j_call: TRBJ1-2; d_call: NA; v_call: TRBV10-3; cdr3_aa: AISEVGESYGYT
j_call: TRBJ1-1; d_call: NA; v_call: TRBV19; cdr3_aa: ASTLGPRGGMNTEAF
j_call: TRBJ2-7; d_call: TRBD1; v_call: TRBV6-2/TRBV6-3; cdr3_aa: ASSYGTGGLNEQY
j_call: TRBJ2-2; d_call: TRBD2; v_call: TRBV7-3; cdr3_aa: ASSTTSGFRTGELF
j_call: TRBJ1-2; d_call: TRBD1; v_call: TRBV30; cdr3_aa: AWAGTVYGYT
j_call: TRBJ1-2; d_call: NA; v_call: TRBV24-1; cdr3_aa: ATSDSGFNYGYT
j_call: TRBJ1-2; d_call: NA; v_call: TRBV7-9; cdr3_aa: ASSPAGGYT
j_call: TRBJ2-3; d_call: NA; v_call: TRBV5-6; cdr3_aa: ASISAGAGSTDTQY
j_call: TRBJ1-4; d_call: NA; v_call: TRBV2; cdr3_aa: ASSEAGGGNEKLF
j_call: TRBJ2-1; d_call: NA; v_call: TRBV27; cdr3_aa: ASSLRGGLLNEQF
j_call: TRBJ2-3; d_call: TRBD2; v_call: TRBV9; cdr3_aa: ASSVEGRGGTDTQY
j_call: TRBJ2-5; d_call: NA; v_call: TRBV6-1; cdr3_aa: ASSDPTAIFQETQY
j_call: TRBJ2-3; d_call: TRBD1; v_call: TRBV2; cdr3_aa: ASRGTGAFTDTQY
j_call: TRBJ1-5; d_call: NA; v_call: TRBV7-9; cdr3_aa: ASSLAGSTNQPQH
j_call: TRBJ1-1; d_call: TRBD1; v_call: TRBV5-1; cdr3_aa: ASSFGQGEAGTEAF
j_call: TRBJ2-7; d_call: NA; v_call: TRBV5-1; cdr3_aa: ASSLFRSKDRIYEQY
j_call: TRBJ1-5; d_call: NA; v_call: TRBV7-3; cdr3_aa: ASSLGRNQPQH
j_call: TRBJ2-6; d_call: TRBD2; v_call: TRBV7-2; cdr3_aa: ASSLGLAGGSGANVLT
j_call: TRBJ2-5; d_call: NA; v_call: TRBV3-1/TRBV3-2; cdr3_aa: ASSPDRRGDFEETQY
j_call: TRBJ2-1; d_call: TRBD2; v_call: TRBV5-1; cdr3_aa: ASSLLAGGHYNEQF
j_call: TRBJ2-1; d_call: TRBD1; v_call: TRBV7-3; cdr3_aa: ASSDRGHNSYNEQF
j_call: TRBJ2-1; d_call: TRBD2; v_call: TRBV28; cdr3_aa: ASSSSLAGSYNEQF
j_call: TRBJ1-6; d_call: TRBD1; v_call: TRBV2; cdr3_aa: ASRRTGLGSPLH
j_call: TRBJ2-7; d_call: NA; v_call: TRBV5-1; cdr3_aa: ASSLGTAPVRYEQY
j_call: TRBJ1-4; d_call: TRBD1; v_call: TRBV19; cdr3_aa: ASRKPDRGHEKLF
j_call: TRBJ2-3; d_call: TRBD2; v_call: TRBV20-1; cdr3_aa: SASLLAGGPDTQY
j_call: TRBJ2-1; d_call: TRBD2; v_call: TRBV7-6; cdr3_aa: ASSPGLAGWISYNEQF
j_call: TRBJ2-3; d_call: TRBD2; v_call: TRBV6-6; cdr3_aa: ASTPRLAGTDTQY
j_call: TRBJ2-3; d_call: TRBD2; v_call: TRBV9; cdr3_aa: ASSYSGGATDTQY
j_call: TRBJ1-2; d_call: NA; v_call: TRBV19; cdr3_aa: ASSNRINYGYT
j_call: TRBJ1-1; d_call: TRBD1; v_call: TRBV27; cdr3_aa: ASFRQGGAEAF
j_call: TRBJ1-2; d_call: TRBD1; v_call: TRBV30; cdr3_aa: AGVRQGALGYT
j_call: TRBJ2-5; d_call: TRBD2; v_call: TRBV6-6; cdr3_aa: ASSSDGQRGGQTQY
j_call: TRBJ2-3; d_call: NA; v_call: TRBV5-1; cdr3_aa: ASSLEDSYTDTQY
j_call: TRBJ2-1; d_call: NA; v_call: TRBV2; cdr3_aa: ASSEARDTGEQF
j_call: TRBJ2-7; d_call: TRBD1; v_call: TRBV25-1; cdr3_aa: ASRGTGVYEQY